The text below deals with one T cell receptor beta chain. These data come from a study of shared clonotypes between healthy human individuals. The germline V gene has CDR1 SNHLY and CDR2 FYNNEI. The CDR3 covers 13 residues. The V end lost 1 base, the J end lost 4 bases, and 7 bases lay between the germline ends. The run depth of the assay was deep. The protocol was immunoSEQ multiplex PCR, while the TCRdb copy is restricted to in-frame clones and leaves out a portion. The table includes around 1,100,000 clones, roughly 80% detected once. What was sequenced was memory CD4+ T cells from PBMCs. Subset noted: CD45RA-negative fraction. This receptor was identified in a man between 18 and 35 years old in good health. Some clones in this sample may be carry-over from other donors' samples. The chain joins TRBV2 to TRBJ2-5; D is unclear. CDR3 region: CASSEVRRETQYF. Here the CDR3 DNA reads TGTGCCAGCAGTGAAGTCCGGAGAGAGACCCAGTACTTC.